These 32 T cell receptor beta chains came from one sample sequenced in a study of blood T cells in healthy people across ages. Alongside a J-beta primer mix, a sample-barcoded 5' primer served in a second PCR lasting 7 to 11 cycles. One entry per CDR3 protein results from TCRdb running MiXCR on the 5' RACE reads. This table holds approximately 900,000 distinct CDR3 sequences, roughly 29% found once. This same sample was also taken into another study, of T cells of mothers and their children.

Specimen: blood. These receptors came from a woman in her thirties or forties in good health.

Remarks on this clonotype: A much larger clone lies a single base off, so this may be a read error. The V call is TRBV7-6, the J call TRBJ2-4; tentatively, D is TRBD2 (6 bases). Germline lookup yields CDR1 SGHVS and CDR2 FNYEAQ. Trimming took 4 bases from V and 13 from J, leaving 23 bases between them. The CDR3 contains 15 residues. CDR3 sequence: CASSSGDLYYNEQYF. As DNA, the CDR3 is TGTGCCAGCAGCTCGGGGGATTTGTACTACAATGAGCAGTACTTC.

This clonotype came up a few times. The chain employs TRBV25-1 and TRBJ2-1; TRBD1 matches 12 bases. The CDR3 totals 15 residues. Germline trimming cut 7 bases from V and 13 bases from J; bases unmatched to any gene: 14. Germline CDR1 and CDR2: MGHDK and SYGVNS. For the CDR3, the DNA is TGTGCCAGCAATAACGGGACAGGGGGCGAAGAGACCCAGTTCTTC. Its protein product is CASNNGTGGEETQFF.

The CDR3 sequence is CASSYQGTANTEAFF. CDR3 nucleotides: TGCGCCAGCAGCTACCAGGGGACAGCGAACACTGAAGCTTTCTTT. The gene calls are TRBV5-1 and TRBJ1-1; 7 nucleotides match TRBD1. The CDR3 contains 15 residues. The germline V gene has CDR1 SGHRS and CDR2 YFSETQ. The ends lost 3 bases at V and 1 base at J; junction bases unmatched: 6.

This clonotype came up many times. V usage is TRBV12-3 or TRBV12-4 and J usage is TRBJ2-5; 12 bases match TRBD1. The CDR3 is 20 residues long. The J segment lost 5 bases and the V segment lost 5 bases, leaving 21 bases of the junction unmatched. CDR3 DNA sequence: TGTGCCAGCAGTCTTAGGATATCCGGGACAGGGGGCCTCGTCGGGGAGACCCAGTACTTC. It encodes CASSLRISGTGGLVGETQYF.

The chain combines TRBV28 with TRBJ1-1, with 8 bases identical to TRBD1. V was clipped by 10 bases and J by 4 bases; unmatched bases: 17. This CDR3 has 16 residues. Per germline, CDR1 MDHEN and CDR2 SYDVKM. The CDR3 sequence is CANSPIGQGARTEAFF. The DNA for the CDR3 is TGTGCCAACAGCCCCATCGGCCAGGGGGCGCGCACTGAAGCTTTCTTT.

This clonotype appeared a few times. The V call is TRBV20-1, the J call TRBJ1-5; 7 bases are shared with TRBD1. Trimming took 4 bases from V and 7 from J; bases not matched to a gene: 7. Looked up from germline, CDR1 is DFQATT and CDR2 is SNEGSKA (reference sequence). CDR3 length: 13 amino acids. This chain's CDR3 is CSATTGTKQPQHF. The CDR3 region has the DNA TGCAGTGCTACGACAGGGACCAAGCAGCCCCAGCATTTT.

V gene TRBV7-2 combines with J gene TRBJ2-2, with D unresolved. The CDR3 loop spans 15 amino acids. Trimming took 4 bases from V and 4 from J, leaving 13 bases between them. Germline assignment: CDR1 SGHTA and CDR2 FQGNSA. CDR3 loop: CASSSNGQITGELFF. The CDR3 region has the DNA TGTGCCAGCAGCTCGAACGGCCAGATCACCGGGGAGCTGTTTTTT.

This chain joins TRBV2 and TRBJ2-4, with 9 nucleotides matching TRBD1. This CDR3 has 15 amino acids. Germline CDR1 is SNHLY and CDR2 is FYNNEI. The trim removed 1 base at V and 15 bases at J, leaving 13 bases unmatched. The CDR3 DNA reads as TGTGCCAGCAGTGAAGGGACAGGGGAGTCCTACGAGCGGTACTTC. Amino acids: CASSEGTGESYERYF. Combining the CDR3 with reference TRBV2 and TRBJ2-4 gives the whole variable domain EPEVTQTPSHQVTQMGQEVILRCVPISNHLYFYWYRQILGQKVEFLVSFYNNEISEKSEIFDDQFSVERPDGSNFTLKIRSTKLEDSAMYFCASSEGTGESYERYFGAGTRLSVL.

The rearrangement joins TRBV6-2 or TRBV6-3 to TRBJ1-5, with D tentatively TRBD1 (6 bases). Germline CDR1 MNHEY, CDR2 SVGEGT. The germline V and J ends were trimmed by 8 bases and 4 bases, with 12 bases remaining between them. The CDR3 extends over 13 amino acids. The CDR3 DNA sequence: TGTGCCAGCCAAAGGGGGGGGAATCAGCCCCAGCATTTT. Translated, it gives CASQRGGNQPQHF.

This clonotype came up a few times. The chain carries TRBV7-2 and TRBJ2-7, with 8 bases matching TRBD2. From germline, CDR1 is SGHTA and CDR2 FQGNSA. V shed 1 base, J shed 0 bases, and the junction held 8 bases outside the gene matches. The CDR3 is made up of 17 amino acids. CDR3 region: CASSLGAASGFSYEQYF. In DNA form, the CDR3 reads TGTGCCAGCAGCTTAGGTGCGGCTAGCGGGTTCTCCTACGAGCAGTACTTC. The whole variable domain, remainder taken from reference TRBV7-2 and TRBJ2-7, is GAGVSQSPSNKVTEKGKDVELRCDPISGHTALYWYRQSLGQGLEFLIYFQGNSAPDKSGLPSDRFSAERTGGSVSTLTIQRTQQEDSAVYLCASSLGAASGFSYEQYFGPGTRLTVT.

The chain employs TRBV7-9 and TRBJ1-5; D might be TRBD1 (6 bases). The CDR3 loop spans 17 amino acids. Per the germline V gene, CDR1 is SEHNR and CDR2 is FQNEAQ (reference sequence). With 3 bases removed from V and 0 bases from J, the gap between germline ends came to 15 bases. CDR3 residues: CASSFIRGPYSNQPQHF. As DNA, the CDR3 is TGTGCCAGCAGCTTTATCAGGGGACCCTATAGCAATCAGCCCCAGCATTTT.

The chain is built from TRBV20-1 and TRBJ1-2; maybe TRBD1 (5 bases). The V end was cut by 6 bases, the J end by 4 bases, with 9 bases between. Germline-derived CDR1 and CDR2 are DFQATT and SNEGSKA (reference sequence). This CDR3 comprises 11 residues. The chain's CDR3 is CSAREGYGYTF. CDR3 sequence (DNA): TGCAGTGCCAGGGAGGGCTATGGCTACACCTTC.

This clonotype has just a few counts. The CDR3 loop reads CASSSLPRLEGSHTGELFF. The CDR3 DNA reads TGTGCCAGCAGCTCCTTACCCCGTTTGGAGGGATCCCACACCGGGGAGCTGTTTTTT. The chain combines TRBV7-6 with TRBJ2-2; D possibly corresponds to TRBD2 (6 bases). This CDR3 is built from 19 residues. The V end was cut by 4 bases, the J end by 3 bases, with 24 bases between. The germline V gene encodes CDR1 SGHVS and CDR2 FNYEAQ.

Regarding this clonotype: A much larger clone differs by one base, so this may be a read error. This CDR3 fails to terminate in the conserved phenylalanine or tryptophan, so it likely reflects a read error. V usage is TRBV10-3 and J usage is TRBJ2-1; D possibly corresponds to TRBD1 (5 bases). The CDR3 spans 14 residues. The germline gives CDR1 ENHRY, CDR2 SYGVKD. With 7 bases removed from V and 1 base from J, the gap between germline ends came to 11 bases. DNA for the CDR3: TGTGCCATCAAACAGGAAGGGTCCTACAATGAGCAGTTCTCC. It encodes CAIKQEGSYNEQFS.

This clonotype was detected only a few times. A much larger clone sits a single nucleotide away, making a read error possible. CDR3 sequence reads: CASSSRQADNEQFF. The DNA for the CDR3 is TGTGCCAGCAGTTCCCGACAGGCGGACAATGAGCAGTTCTTC. V and J are TRBV27 and TRBJ2-1, with D perhaps TRBD1 (6 bases). V shed 4 bases and J shed 5 bases, with 12 bases lying between them. This CDR3 has 14 amino acids. Germline CDR1 and CDR2: MNHEY and SMNVEV (reference sequence).

This clonotype was observed once. A read error is possible here, since a much larger clone lies one base away. The chain recombines TRBV18 with TRBJ2-5; 7 positions agree with TRBD1. The germline V gene encodes CDR1 KGHSH and CDR2 LQKENI. The CDR3 totals 17 residues. CDR3 region: CASSPGLGDRAQETQDF. The CDR3 bases are TGTGCCAGCTCACCGGGGTTAGGGGACAGAGCCCAAGAGACCCAGGACTTC.

This chain links TRBV4-1 with TRBJ1-6; 7 nucleotides agree with TRBD1. The CDR3 spans 14 residues. With 1 base clipped from V and 18 bases from J, the junction kept 12 bases outside the gene matches. Per germline, CDR1 MGHRA and CDR2 YSYEKL. The CDR3 DNA sequence: TGCGCCAGCAGCCAAGTAGGACGGACGGACAGGCGCCACTTT. Translated, it gives CASSQVGRTDRRHF.

This clonotype has just a few counts. CDR3 amino acids: CATRQLGYGYTF. The CDR3, as DNA: TGTGCCACCAGACAACTAGGTTATGGCTACACCTTC. The chain employs TRBV19 and TRBJ1-2; D is ambiguous. Per the germline V gene, CDR1 is LNHDA and CDR2 is SQIVND (reference sequence). The CDR3 has 12 amino acids. The V end lost 10 bases, the J end lost 5 bases, and 14 bases lay between the germline ends.

Only a few counts were recorded for this clonotype. This chain links TRBV7-6 with TRBJ2-7; D might be TRBD1 or TRBD2, each matching 5 bases. V was cut by 0 bases and J by 5 bases, with 11 bases left in between. Germline loops: CDR1 SGHVS, CDR2 FNYEAQ. The CDR3 runs 14 residues. The CDR3 loop reads CASSLAPGPDEQYF. CDR3 nucleotides: TGTGCCAGCAGCTTAGCGCCGGGACCTGACGAGCAGTACTTC.

The chain combines TRBV28 with TRBJ1-4; D is ambiguous. Trimming left V 3 bases short and J 5 bases short, with 7 bases between. The length of the CDR3 is 13 residues. Germline values: CDR1 MDHEN, CDR2 SYDVKM. The CDR3 nucleotides are TGTGCCAGCAGTTTTCCCCCGAATGAAAAACTGTTTTTT. This translates into CASSFPPNEKLFF.

This clonotype showed up just a few times. The V gene is TRBV5-1, the J gene TRBJ2-7; D call uncertain. The CDR3 has 14 residues. V was trimmed by 0 bases and J by 3 bases, leaving 10 bases between them. Germline V gene data show CDR1 as SGHRS and CDR2 as YFSETQ. The CDR3 coding sequence is TGCGCCAGCAGCTTGGCCGGGTGGGTCTACGAGCAGTACTTC. Its translation: CASSLAGWVYEQYF.

The chain employs TRBV25-1 and TRBJ1-1, with D maybe TRBD1 (5 bases). Trimming pared 0 bases from V and 8 bases from J, leaving 7 bases between. Germline V gives CDR1 MGHDK, CDR2 SYGVNS. The CDR3 has 12 amino acids. The CDR3: CASSEYRGEAFF. CDR3 in DNA: TGTGCCAGCAGTGAATATCGGGGGGAAGCTTTCTTT. Full variable domain (outside the CDR3, taken from reference TRBV25-1 and TRBJ1-1): EADIYQTPRYLVIGTGKKITLECSQTMGHDKMYWYQQDPGMELHLIHYSYGVNSTEKGDLSSESTVSRIRTEHFPLTLESARPSHTSQYLCASSEYRGEAFFGQGTRLTVV.

The chain links TRBV28 to TRBJ2-5; D unclear. V was clipped by 3 bases and J by 4 bases, with 9 bases between them. From germline, CDR1 is MDHEN and CDR2 SYDVKM. The CDR3 covers 13 residues. CDR3: CASSLNLAETQYF. CDR3 coding DNA: TGTGCCAGCAGTTTGAACTTAGCAGAGACCCAGTACTTC.

The chain has TRBV12-3 or TRBV12-4 and TRBJ1-5, with D maybe TRBD1 (5 bases). The CDR3 covers 15 residues. Trimming pared 3 bases from V and 4 bases from J, leaving 13 bases between. The CDR3 reads CASSLLRGLNQPQHF. In DNA, the CDR3 is TGTGCCAGCAGTTTGTTGAGGGGCCTGAATCAGCCCCAGCATTTT.

This clonotype has ten or more counts. The CDR3 here is CASSQDRTSGGYNEQFF. In DNA, the CDR3 is TGCGCCAGCAGCCAAGATCGAACTAGCGGGGGGTACAATGAGCAGTTCTTC. This chain uses TRBV4-1 with TRBJ2-1, with 12 bases aligning to TRBD2. This CDR3 spans 17 amino acids. Germline lookup yields CDR1 MGHRA and CDR2 YSYEKL. V trimming: 0 bases; J trimming: 4 bases; junction bases outside the gene matches: 4.

The chain joins TRBV20-1 to TRBJ1-2; no clear D gene. Germline lookup yields CDR1 DFQATT and CDR2 SNEGSKA (reference sequence). Deletions cut 3 bases from V and 6 bases from J, with 17 bases between. The CDR3 contains 14 residues. The CDR3 loop reads CSASPGAARNGYTF. CDR3 coding DNA: TGCAGTGCTAGTCCCGGTGCCGCCCGGAATGGCTACACCTTC.

The CDR3 protein is CASSRWTSGGLVHEQYF. CDR3 in DNA: TGCGCCAGCAGCCGATGGACTAGCGGGGGCCTCGTCCACGAGCAGTACTTC. The J gene is TRBJ2-7, the V gene TRBV5-1, with 13 bases that match TRBD2. This CDR3 is 17 amino acids long. V gave up 4 bases and J gave up 5 bases; unmatched junction bases: 12. Germline-derived CDR1 and CDR2 are SGHRS and YFSETQ.

Note on this clonotype: A read error may produce the germline difference seen at one junction end. The J gene is TRBJ1-2, the V gene TRBV6-2 or TRBV6-3, with 8 bases lining up with TRBD1. The CDR3 sequence is 14 residues long. Germline V lookup: CDR1 MNHEY, CDR2 SVGEGT. CDR3 DNA sequence: TGTGCCAACAGTCGGGGACAGGTCAACTATGGCTACACCTTC. Its translation is CANSRGQVNYGYTF.

The chain links TRBV20-1 to TRBJ2-3; tentatively, D is TRBD2 (6 bases). With 5 bases removed from V and 0 bases from J, the gap between germline ends came to 12 bases. Germline V gene sequence: CDR1 DFQATT, CDR2 SNEGSKA (reference sequence). The CDR3 spans 14 residues. CDR3 region: CSASGRPSTDTQYF. Written as DNA, the CDR3 is TGCAGTGCTTCCGGGAGACCTAGCACAGATACGCAGTATTTT.

This clonotype turned up a few times. The chain carries TRBV27 and TRBJ1-1; 7 bases are a match to TRBD1. The CDR3 spans 14 residues. V lost 4 bases and J lost 1; bases outside the gene matches: 3. From germline, CDR1 is MNHEY and CDR2 SMNVEV (reference sequence). Here the CDR3 DNA reads TGTGCCAGCAGTTGGGACAGCTCGAACACTGAAGCTTTCTTT. Protein sequence: CASSWDSSNTEAFF.

About this clonotype: At one of its ends the junction is not consistent with the germline gene, which may arise from a read error. The chain combines TRBV28 with TRBJ2-2, with TRBD2 identical over 7 bases. Germline CDR1 reads MDHEN; CDR2 reads SYDVKM. The CDR3 covers 13 residues. For the CDR3, the DNA is TGTGCCACCCGGCGGGGGTCCACCAGGGAGCTGTTTTTT. Translating it yields CATRRGSTRELFF.

This chain uses TRBV7-2 with TRBJ1-4; 7 positions match TRBD1. Germline V lookup: CDR1 SGHTA, CDR2 FQGNSA. With 7 bases clipped from V and 9 bases from J, the junction kept 11 bases outside the gene matches. The length of the CDR3 is 14 residues. CDR3 nucleotide sequence: TGTGCCAGCACACCAGGGACAGTAGATCAAAAACTGTTTTTT. Encoded protein: CASTPGTVDQKLFF.